This T cell receptor (beta chain) was found in a study of T cells in Graves' hyperthyroidism and ophthalmopathy. About the research overall: Peripheral blood was secured at the point of initial diagnosis, before any treatment. Study conclusions and caveats: The model's output predicted ophthalmopathy at a median of 6.5 months prior to onset. Blood shared most expanded thyroid clonotypes above 0.001.

This clonotype was observed at least ten times. Antigen: not known. RNA transcripts were the template for amplifying TCR beta CDR3 regions. HTBI primers drove first-round RT-PCR of the TCR CDR3. TCRdb independently ran MiXCR on the multiplex PCR reads; one entry per CDR3 protein. This table holds about 380,000 distinct CDR3 sequences, roughly 15% found once. Sample: blood. The TCR sequence derives from a woman aged 30 to 39 with Graves' ophthalmopathy.

The CDR3 sequence: CASSFAGGRASSYEQYF. CDR3 bases: TGTGCCAGCAGTTTCGCGGGGGGTCGAGCTAGCTCCTACGAGCAGTACTTC. V usage is TRBV28 and J usage is TRBJ2-7; 8 bases are a match to TRBD2. With 3 bases clipped from V and 0 bases from J, the junction kept 10 bases outside the gene matches. The CDR3 contains 17 residues. Germline values: CDR1 MDHEN, CDR2 SYDVKM. Using reference TRBV28 and TRBJ2-7 for the parts outside the CDR3, the full variable domain is DVKVTQSSRYLVKRTGEKVFLECVQDMDHENMFWYRQDPGLGLRLIYFSYDVKMKEKGDIPEGYSVSREKKERFSLILESASTNQTSMYLCASSFAGGRASSYEQYFGPGTRLTVT.